The 5 T cell receptor beta chains below come from one sample, sequenced in a study of OX40 agonist ivuxolimab in advanced cancers. The table came from immunoSEQ multiplex PCR; TCRdb's copy has only in-frame clones and leaves some out. The repertoire holds 50,000 to 70,000 clones, with approximately 89% as singletons. The sample was CD4+ or CD8+ T cells sorted from blood, taken in a trial of the OX40 agonist ivuxolimab. The receptors were gathered from an adult with an advanced solid tumor such as melanoma, head and neck, liver or kidney cancer.

The rearrangement links TRBV11-2 to TRBJ2-7; 8 bases are a match to TRBD1. Trimming took 5 bases from V and 3 from J; bases not matched to a gene: 3. The CDR3 runs 13 residues. The germline gives CDR1 SGHAT, CDR2 FQNNGV. This chain's CDR3 is CASSPDRGYEQYF. In nucleotides, the CDR3 is TGTGCCAGCAGCCCAGACAGGGGCTACGAGCAGTACTTC.

This rearrangement joins TRBV7-9 to TRBJ2-7, with D uncertain. CDR3 length: 12 amino acids. The V gene's germline CDR1 is SEHNR and CDR2 FQNEAQ (reference sequence). V was clipped by 8 bases and J by 3 bases, with 11 bases between them. The CDR3: CASGIESYEQYF. Here the CDR3 DNA reads TGTGCCAGCGGAATTGAGAGCTACGAGCAGTACTTC.

The chain employs TRBV5-6 and TRBJ2-3, with D perhaps matching TRBD1 or TRBD2 (5 bases each). The CDR3 loop spans 15 amino acids. With 6 bases removed from V and 2 bases from J, the gap between germline ends came to 16 bases. Germline V gene lookup returns CDR1 SGHDT and CDR2 YYEEEE. The CDR3 DNA follows: TGTGCCAGCACCCCCGGGCGAGGGGTCACAGATACGCAGTATTTT. Encoded protein: CASTPGRGVTDTQYF.

The chain recombines TRBV19 with TRBJ1-2; D is ambiguous. Trimming removed 2 bases from V and 0 bases from J, with 1 base in between. This CDR3 contains 12 residues. Germline-derived CDR1 and CDR2 are LNHDA and SQIVND (reference sequence). CDR3 sequence: CASSIPNYGYTF. As DNA, the CDR3 is TGTGCCAGTAGTATACCTAACTATGGCTACACCTTC.

The rearrangement links TRBV5-1 to TRBJ2-1; TRBD1 is a possible D gene (6 bases). The CDR3 consists of 13 residues. V lost 0 bases and J 6 bases, leaving 7 bases between the germline ends. Germline CDR1 and CDR2: SGHRS and YFSETQ. As DNA, the CDR3 is TGCGCCAGCAGCTTGGGGACAGTCAATGAGCAGTTCTTC. Its protein product is CASSLGTVNEQFF.